This T cell receptor beta chain was obtained from a study of radiotherapy plus CTLA-4 blockade in lung cancer. Clones were sequenced by immunoSEQ multiplex PCR, and TCRdb holds only the in-frame ones, with some missing. The table has tens of thousands of clones, around four fifths seen once. With 1 base removed from V and 7 bases from J, the gap between germline ends came to 7 bases. This CDR3 is built from 12 residues. The germline V gene has CDR1 MGHRA and CDR2 YSYEKL. This chain uses TRBV4-1 with TRBJ1-1, with D hard to call. This clonotype was sampled from a human donor with non-small cell lung cancer who had a partial response to radiotherapy plus ipilimumab. Material: peripheral blood, obtained from a patient treated with radiotherapy plus ipilimumab. The CDR3 DNA follows: TGCGCCAGCAGCCAAGGTCGGAGTGAAGCTTTCTTT. It codes for CASSQGRSEAFF.